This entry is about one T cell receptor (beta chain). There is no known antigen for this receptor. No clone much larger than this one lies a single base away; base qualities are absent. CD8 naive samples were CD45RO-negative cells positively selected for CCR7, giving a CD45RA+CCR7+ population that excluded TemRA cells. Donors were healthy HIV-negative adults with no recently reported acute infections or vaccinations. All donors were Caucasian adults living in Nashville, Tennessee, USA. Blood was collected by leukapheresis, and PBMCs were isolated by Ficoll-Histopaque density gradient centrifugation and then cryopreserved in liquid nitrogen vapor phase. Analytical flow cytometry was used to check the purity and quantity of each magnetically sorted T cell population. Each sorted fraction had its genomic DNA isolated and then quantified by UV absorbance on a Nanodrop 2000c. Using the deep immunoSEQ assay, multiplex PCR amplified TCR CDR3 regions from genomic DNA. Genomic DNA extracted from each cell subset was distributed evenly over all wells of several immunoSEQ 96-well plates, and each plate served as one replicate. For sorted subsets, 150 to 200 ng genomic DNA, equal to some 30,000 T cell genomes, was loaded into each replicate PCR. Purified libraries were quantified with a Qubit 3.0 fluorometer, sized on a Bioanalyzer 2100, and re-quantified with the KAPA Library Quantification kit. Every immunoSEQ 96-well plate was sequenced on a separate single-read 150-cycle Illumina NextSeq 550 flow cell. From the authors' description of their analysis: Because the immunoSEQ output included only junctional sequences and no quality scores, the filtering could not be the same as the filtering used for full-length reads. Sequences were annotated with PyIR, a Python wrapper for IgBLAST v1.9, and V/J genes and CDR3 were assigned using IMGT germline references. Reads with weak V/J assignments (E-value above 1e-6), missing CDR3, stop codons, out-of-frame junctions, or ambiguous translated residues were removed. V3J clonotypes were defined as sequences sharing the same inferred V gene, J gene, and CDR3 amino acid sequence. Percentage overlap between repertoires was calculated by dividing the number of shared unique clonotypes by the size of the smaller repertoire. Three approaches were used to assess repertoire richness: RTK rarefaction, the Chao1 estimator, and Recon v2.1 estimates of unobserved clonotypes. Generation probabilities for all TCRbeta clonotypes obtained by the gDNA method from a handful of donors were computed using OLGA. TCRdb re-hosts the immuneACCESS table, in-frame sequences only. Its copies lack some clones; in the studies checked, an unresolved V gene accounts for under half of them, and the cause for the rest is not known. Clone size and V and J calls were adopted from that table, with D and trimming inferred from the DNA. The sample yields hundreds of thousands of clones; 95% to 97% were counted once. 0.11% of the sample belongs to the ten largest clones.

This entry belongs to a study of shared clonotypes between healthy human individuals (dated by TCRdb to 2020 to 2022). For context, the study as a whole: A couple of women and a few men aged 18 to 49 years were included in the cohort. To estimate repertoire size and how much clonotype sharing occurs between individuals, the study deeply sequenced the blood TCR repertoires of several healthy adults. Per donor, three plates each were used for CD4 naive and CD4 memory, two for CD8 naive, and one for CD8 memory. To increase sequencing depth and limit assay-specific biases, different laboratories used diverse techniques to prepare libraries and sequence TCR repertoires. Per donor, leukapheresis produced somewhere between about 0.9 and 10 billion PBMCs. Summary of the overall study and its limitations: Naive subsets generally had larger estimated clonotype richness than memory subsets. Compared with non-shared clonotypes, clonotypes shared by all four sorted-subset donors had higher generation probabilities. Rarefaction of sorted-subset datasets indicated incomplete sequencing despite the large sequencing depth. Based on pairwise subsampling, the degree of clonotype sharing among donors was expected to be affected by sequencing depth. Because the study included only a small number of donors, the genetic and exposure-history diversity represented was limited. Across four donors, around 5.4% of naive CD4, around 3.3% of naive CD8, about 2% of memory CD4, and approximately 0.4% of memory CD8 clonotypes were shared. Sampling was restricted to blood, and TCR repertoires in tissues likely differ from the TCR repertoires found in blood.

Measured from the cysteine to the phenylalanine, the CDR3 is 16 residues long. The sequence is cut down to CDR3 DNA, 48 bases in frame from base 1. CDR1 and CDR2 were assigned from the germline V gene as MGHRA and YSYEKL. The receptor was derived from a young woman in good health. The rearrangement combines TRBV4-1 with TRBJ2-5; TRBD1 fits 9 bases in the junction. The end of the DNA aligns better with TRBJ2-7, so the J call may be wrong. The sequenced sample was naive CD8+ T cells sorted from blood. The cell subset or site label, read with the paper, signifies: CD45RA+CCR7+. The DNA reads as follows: TGCGCCAGCAGCCAAGTCCCCGGGACAGGGTCCTACGAGCAGTACTTC. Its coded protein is CASSQVPGTGSYEQYF.